Shown below are 17 T cell receptor beta chains from a single sample sequenced in a study of blood T cells in healthy people across ages. A second PCR, run for about 7 to 11 cycles, used a sample-barcoded 5' primer plus a J-beta primer mix. TCRdb redid the calling of the 5' RACE reads with MiXCR, one entry per CDR3 protein. The table shows around 1,900,000 distinct CDR3 sequences, with around 42% occurring only once. Source material: blood. The receptor source for this set is a human donor in good health.

The CDR3 is CASSVDGLSQPQHF. Written as DNA, the CDR3 is TGTGCCAGCAGCGTAGATGGGTTAAGTCAGCCCCAGCATTTT. V usage is TRBV9 and J usage is TRBJ1-5; D call uncertain. Per the germline V gene, CDR1 is SGDLS and CDR2 is YYNGEE. CDR3 size: 14 residues. Trimming pared 0 bases from V and 6 bases from J, leaving 10 bases between.

This chain connects TRBV7-2 to TRBJ2-5; the match to TRBD2 covers 8 bases. The CDR3 sequence is 17 residues long. The junction had 12 bases not matched to a gene; V was cut back by 5 bases and J by 1 base. The germline CDR1 and CDR2 sequences are SGHTA and FQGNSA. The CDR3 protein is CASSPWGTSGIQETQYF. The CDR3 DNA sequence: TGTGCCAGCAGCCCCTGGGGCACTAGCGGCATCCAAGAGACCCAGTACTTC.

The genes are TRBV20-1 and TRBJ2-1; D may match TRBD1 or TRBD2 (7 bases each). Trimming stripped 8 bases from V and 13 bases from J, with 24 bases between. The CDR3 length is 13 residues. The germline CDR1 and CDR2 sequences are DFQATT and SNEGSKA (reference sequence). CDR3 nucleotide sequence: TGCAGTTCAGGGATGGGGGGGACAGAGACCCAGTTCTTC. Translation: CSSGMGGTETQFF.

This clonotype was seen more than once but under ten times. The V gene is TRBV7-2, the J gene TRBJ2-7; tentative D call: TRBD2 (5 bases). Trimming removed 1 base from V and 5 bases from J, with 15 bases in between. Per the germline V gene, CDR1 is SGHTA and CDR2 is FQGNSA. This CDR3 region has 15 residues. CDR3: CASSLEGALNDEQYF. The CDR3 region has the DNA TGTGCCAGCAGCTTAGAGGGAGCACTAAACGACGAGCAGTACTTC.

The chain has TRBV6-5 and TRBJ2-3; 9 bases map to TRBD2. The CDR3 covers 17 residues. Germline V gene sequence: CDR1 MNHEY, CDR2 SVGAGI. Trimming at V came to 0 bases and at J to 11 bases, leaving 15 bases not matched to a gene. The CDR3: CASSYSGAGGPFGRQYF. The CDR3 DNA is TGTGCCAGCAGTTACTCCGGAGCGGGAGGCCCTTTTGGTCGGCAGTATTTT.

The chain has TRBV6-2 or TRBV6-3 and TRBJ2-5, with D perhaps matching TRBD2 (6 bases). The J call may be faulty, since TRBJ2-7 better matches the DNA end. This CDR3 has 15 residues. Per germline, CDR1 MNHEY and CDR2 SVGEGT. DNA of the CDR3: TGTGCCAGCAGCATTGGGGACTGGGTTCTATGCGAGCAGTACTTC. Its translation: CASSIGDWVLCEQYF.

The sample holds one count of this clonotype. A much larger clonotype is one base distant, so this may be a read error. The V gene is TRBV5-5, the J gene TRBJ2-1, with TRBD1 identical over 10 bases. The CDR3 sequence is 13 residues long. J was trimmed by 10 bases and V by 4 bases; bases with no gene match: 5. CDR1 and CDR2 from the germline V gene are SGHKS and YYEKEE (reference sequence). The CDR3 protein is CASSPGTGVEQFF. The CDR3 region has the DNA TGTGCCAGCAGCCCCGGGACAGGGGTCGAGCAGTTCTTC.

V usage is TRBV29-1 and J usage is TRBJ1-1, with D perhaps matching TRBD1 (5 bases). This CDR3 has 13 amino acids. The germline CDR1 and CDR2 sequences are SQVTM and ANQGSEA. Trimming cost V 4 bases and J 3 bases, with 12 bases left between them. Here the CDR3 DNA reads TGCAGCGTTGGTCTTTCGGGGGACACTGAAGCTTTCTTT. Translated, it gives CSVGLSGDTEAFF.

The V gene is TRBV12-5, the J gene TRBJ1-1; 8 nucleotides match TRBD1. The CDR3 contains 14 residues. V was clipped by 6 bases and J by 8 bases; unmatched bases: 11. Looked up from germline, CDR1 is LGHNT and CDR2 is FRNRAP. The CDR3 loop reads CASGPTGTGGEAFF. DNA of the CDR3: TGTGCTAGTGGCCCCACCGGGACAGGCGGGGAAGCTTTCTTT.

This clonotype has just a few counts. The genes are TRBV13 and TRBJ2-5; no reliable D call. The CDR3 loop spans 14 amino acids. CDR1 is PRHDT and CDR2 is FYEKMQ in the germline V gene (reference sequence). Trimming removed 5 bases at V and 1 base at J, with 11 bases between. This CDR3 is CASSTRLTQETQYF. The CDR3 DNA sequence: TGTGCCAGCAGCACCCGATTGACCCAAGAGACCCAGTACTTC.

V usage is TRBV7-3 and J usage is TRBJ1-1; TRBD1 agrees at 8 bases. CDR1 and CDR2 (germline): SGHTA, FQGTGA. The CDR3 is 14 amino acids. The V gene end was trimmed by 5 bases and the J gene end by 3 bases; junction bases not matched to a gene: 5. For the CDR3, the DNA is TGTGCCAGCAGCATGGACAGGGCGGACACTGAAGCTTTCTTT. This translates into CASSMDRADTEAFF.

This clonotype has a handful of counts. V is TRBV7-2 and J is TRBJ2-7, with D tentatively TRBD1 or TRBD2 (5 bases each). With the DNA end fitting TRBJ2-5 better, the J assignment may be wrong. The CDR3 sequence is 14 residues long. Germline V CDR1 and CDR2: SGHTA, FQGNSA. The CDR3: CASSLPQGAWTQYF. The DNA for the CDR3 is TGTGCCAGCAGCTTACCCCAGGGAGCTTGGACCCAGTACTTC.

The chain combines TRBV6-2 or TRBV6-3 with TRBJ1-5; TRBD1 is a possible D gene (6 bases). The CDR3 length is 15 residues. CDR1 MNHEY and CDR2 SVGEGT come from the germline V gene. V dropped 5 bases and J dropped 11 bases, with 22 bases sitting between them. This CDR3 is CASSRQEPRSTSQHF. The CDR3 bases are TGTGCCAGCAGTAGACAGGAGCCCAGGTCTACGTCCCAGCATTTT.

V usage is TRBV7-8 and J usage is TRBJ1-4; D is uncertain. The CDR3 is 15 residues long. CDR1 is SGHVS, CDR2 FQNEAQ, per germline. Trimming left V 2 bases short and J 3 bases short, with 10 bases between. The chain's CDR3 is CASSLSGLANEKLFF. The CDR3 DNA follows: TGTGCCAGCAGCTTATCAGGTCTGGCTAATGAAAAACTGTTTTTT.

V gene TRBV18 combines with J gene TRBJ2-5; unclear D gene. Germline V gene data show CDR1 as KGHSH and CDR2 as LQKENI. Trimming pared 2 bases from V and 1 base from J, leaving 11 bases between. CDR3 length: 15 amino acids. The CDR3 bases are TGTGCCAGCTCACCAAAGATAGGGATCCAAGAGACCCAGTACTTC. This encodes CASSPKIGIQETQYF.

This clonotype occurred a few times. The V gene is TRBV19, the J gene TRBJ2-7, with 12 bases lining up with TRBD2. CDR1 is LNHDA, CDR2 SQIVND, per germline (reference sequence). The CDR3 length is 15 residues. V shed 4 bases and J 3 bases; nucleotides not matched to a gene: 4. The CDR3 DNA is TGTGCCAGTAGTACGCAACTAGCGGGGGGCTACGAGCAGTACTTC. Translated: CASSTQLAGGYEQYF.

This clonotype was observed a few times. The gene calls are TRBV28 and TRBJ2-7; a weak D match, TRBD1 (5 bases). Trimming left V 6 bases short and J 3 bases short, with 12 bases between. The CDR3 loop spans 13 amino acids. Looked up from germline, CDR1 is MDHEN and CDR2 is SYDVKM. CDR3: CASRRTQDYEQYF. DNA for the CDR3: TGTGCCAGCAGAAGGACACAAGACTACGAGCAGTACTTC.